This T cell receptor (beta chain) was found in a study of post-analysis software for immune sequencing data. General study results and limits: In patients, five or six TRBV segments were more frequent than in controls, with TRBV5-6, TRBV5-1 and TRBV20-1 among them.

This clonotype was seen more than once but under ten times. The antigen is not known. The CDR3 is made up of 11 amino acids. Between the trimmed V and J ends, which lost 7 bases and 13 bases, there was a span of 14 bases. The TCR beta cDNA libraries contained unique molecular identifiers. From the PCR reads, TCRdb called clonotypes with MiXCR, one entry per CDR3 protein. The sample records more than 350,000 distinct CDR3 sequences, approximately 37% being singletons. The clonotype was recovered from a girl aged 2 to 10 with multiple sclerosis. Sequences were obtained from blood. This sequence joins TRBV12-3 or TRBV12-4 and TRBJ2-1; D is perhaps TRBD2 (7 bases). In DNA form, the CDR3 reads TGTGCCAGCAACAGAGGGGGGGAACAGTTCTTC. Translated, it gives CASNRGGEQFF.